Below, one T cell receptor beta chain is given with its context. Its antigen is not yet known. Qualities for individual bases were not recorded, and no much larger clone is one base off. The receptor library was made with 5' RACE. TCRdb shows the sequencer as Illumina HiSeq 2000. Template switching introduced a universal primer binding site; the final cDNA contained a unique molecular identifier, enabling accurate counting of TCR cDNA molecules. Specific primers in the conserved constant-segment region were used to synthesize first-strand cDNA for TCR alpha and beta chains. To control for contamination, every cDNA library carried two barcodes: a SMART-Mk sample barcode plus Illumina barcodes. TruSeq adapter sequences and Illumina sample barcodes were added in two successive PCR steps. TCR alpha and beta cDNA libraries were sequenced on the Illumina HiSeq platform with custom primers. The source study handled its data this way. Raw reads were processed with MiGEC to extract unique molecular identifiers, and MiXCR was used to determine CDR3 positions. Recombination models were inferred per individual with the repgenHMM and IGoR tools using an EM algorithm. The analysis of shared clonotypes was done with the tcR package in R, with sharing normalized by the product of cloneset sizes. Out-of-frame nonproductive sequences were analyzed to study raw recombination free of thymic and clonal selection effects. TCRdb ran its own pipeline on the public reads, namely fastp trimming at Q25 and MiXCR clone calling, and kept in-frame beta chains. Here each entry gathers all rows of one CDR3 protein and keeps the most common genes and DNA. V and J calls and clone size were set by TCRdb, not the authors. The sample contains hundreds of thousands of distinct CDR3 sequences, approximately 18% of them found a single time. Of the sample, over 10% is held by the ten largest clones.

All donors were healthy Caucasians. The twin cohort comprised three pairs of female monozygotic twins, all aged roughly 18 to 30 years. Peripheral blood mononuclear cells were the source from which RNA for the TCR libraries was isolated. The sample is drawn from a study of identical twins listed by TCRdb under 2016. Background on the whole study: TCR alpha and beta repertoires from monozygotic twins, unrelated adults of various ages and cord blood were deep-sequenced to test whether fetal clonotypes persist. To rule out contamination, replicate twin experiments were performed at different times with different library preparation protocols.

Study-level results and caveats: Fewer insertions were carried by abundant cord blood beta clonotypes; a weaker similar trend was observed in young adult naive repertoires, while no such trend was observed in memory repertoires. Invariant T cells such as MAIT and iNKT could partly confound zero-insertion analyses, although diverse VJ usage argued against such confounding for most clonotypes. In beta out-of-frame sequences, excess twin sharing was weaker, because having fewer shared sequences lowered the signal-to-noise ratio. Because the same donors could not be followed over many years, the conclusions relied on cross-sectional statistical analysis. Compared with coincidental sharing between unrelated individuals, an excess of low generation-probability sequences was observed among out-of-frame TCR alpha sequences shared between twins. In monozygotic twins, recombination models systematically underestimated out-of-frame TCR alpha sharing, but the models matched the sharing seen between unrelated individuals.

The sample was also linked to a second study, of T cells expressing NK-cell markers. The second study also describes: In sorted CD3+CD56+NKG2C+, CD3+CD56+NKG2C- and CD3+CD56-NKG2C+ T-cell subsets from about eight donors, TCR beta-chain repertoires were profiled. Among the eight sequenced donors, seven were HCMV-seropositive and one was HCMV-seronegative. To restrict sorting to alphabetaTCR-expressing T cells, an anti-gammadeltaTCR antibody was added in several experiments. In five to seven donors, the dominant CD3+CD56+NKG2C+ clonotypes were found to rank among the top 10 CD8+ clonotypes and to make up about 1.0-7.5% of CD8+ T cells. Those dominant clonotypes were again the most abundant among CD3+CD56-NKG2C+ cells in four donors, at about 28.3-65%. Whether the expanded NKG2C-expressing T cell clones were specific for HCMV antigens was left unclear. The eight sequenced donors were randomly selected healthy volunteers, three men and five women. To determine HCMV serostatus, a commercial ELISA kit was used to detect HCMV-specific IgG in serum. For several donors, unsorted PBMC were also used to sequence bulk peripheral blood T-cell repertoires. Reads were demultiplexed and grouped by UMI with MIGEC, and clonotypes were assembled and quantified with MiTCR. To exclude erroneous sequences, any TCR cDNA sequence not supported by at least two reads was discarded. The tcR package was used for downstream repertoire analysis, and clonotypes were matched across fractions by CDR3 nucleotide sequence plus V segment. VDJmatch was used to annotate antigen specificity against VDJdb, with one amino acid substitution in CDR3 allowed.

Sequencing was carried out using PBMCs. This TCR derives from a woman aged 18 to 35 in good health.

CDR3 sequence: CASAAEETQYF. The nucleotide sequence reads TGTGCCAGCGCGGCGGAAGAGACCCAGTACTTC. Recombination connected TRBV2 to TRBJ2-5, with the D segment identity uncertain. CDR1 and CDR2 are drawn from the germline V gene: SNHLY, FYNNEI. Including cysteine and phenylalanine, the CDR3 has 11 amino acids. Here the CDR3 DNA is all that survives: 33 bases in frame from base 1. Trimming at the junction amounts to 8 bases on V and 3 bases on J, and the germline ends lie 7 bases apart.